One and the same sample provided the 17 T cell receptor beta chains below, sequenced in a study of blood T cell repertoires in COVID-19. Assay: immunoSEQ multiplex PCR; the TCRdb copy retains only in-frame clones and omits some. This table has about 40,000 clones, approximately 75% appearing once. Sequenced material: peripheral blood. Source of these receptors: a human donor in a cohort sampled during active or convalescent COVID-19. The donor label of this sample is uncertain.

The rearrangement links TRBV5-6 to TRBJ2-3; the match to TRBD2 covers 13 bases. The CDR3 contains 15 residues. Per the germline V gene, CDR1 is SGHDT and CDR2 is YYEEEE. Unmatched junction bases numbered 1, after V lost 2 bases and J lost 4 bases. Here the CDR3 DNA reads TGTGCCAGCAGCTTAGGACTAGCGGGAGCAGATACGCAGTATTTT. Its translation: CASSLGLAGADTQYF.

V usage is TRBV4-2 and J usage is TRBJ2-7, with D perhaps TRBD2 (6 bases). This CDR3 spans 15 amino acids. V lost 4 bases to trimming and J lost 5 bases, with 18 bases between them. Germline V gene lookup returns CDR1 LGHNA and CDR2 YNFKEQ. The CDR3 spells CASSLNRRETHEQYF. DNA for the CDR3: TGTGCCAGCAGCCTCAATCGGAGGGAAACTCACGAGCAGTACTTC.

This clone was recorded once. The genes are TRBV4-1 and TRBJ1-3; D is undetermined. This CDR3 spans 15 amino acids. The germline CDR1 and CDR2 sequences are MGHRA and YSYEKL. V was trimmed by 2 bases and J by 2 bases, leaving 10 bases between them. DNA of the CDR3: TGCGCCAGCAGCCAACGGGAAGGGACTGGAAACACCATATATTTT. Protein sequence: CASSQREGTGNTIYF.

The genes are TRBV11-2 and TRBJ1-4, with D tentatively TRBD1 (5 bases). V was cut by 1 base and J by 7 bases, with 7 bases left in between. Per germline, CDR1 SGHAT and CDR2 FQNNGV. The CDR3 has 13 residues. The chain's CDR3 is CASSLVRGEKLFF. CDR3 coding DNA: TGTGCCAGCAGCTTAGTTAGGGGTGAAAAACTGTTTTTT.

The chain is built from TRBV2 and TRBJ1-5, with a tentative D call TRBD1 (6 bases). Trimming removed 6 bases at V and 4 bases at J, with 10 bases between. The CDR3 is made up of 13 amino acids. Germline values: CDR1 SNHLY, CDR2 FYNNEI. The CDR3 DNA sequence: TGTGCCAGCAGAGCCACAGGGAATCAGCCCCAGCATTTT. Protein product: CASRATGNQPQHF.

The chain is built from TRBV18 and TRBJ2-1; 10 bases map to TRBD2. The germline CDR1 and CDR2 sequences are KGHSH and LQKENI. The CDR3 is 16 amino acids. The V and J ends lost 5 bases and 6 bases, in that order; junction bases with no gene match: 10. The DNA of the CDR3 is TGTGCCAGCTCATCTCGAAGCGGGAGGGCCCCCAATGAGCAGTTCTTC. Translating it yields CASSSRSGRAPNEQFF.

The chain is built from TRBV7-2 and TRBJ1-1; 7 bases match TRBD1. Trimming at V came to 5 bases and at J to 5 bases, leaving 14 bases not matched to a gene. Germline V gene lookup returns CDR1 SGHTA and CDR2 FQGNSA. The CDR3 totals 16 residues. The CDR3 sequence: CASSRSAGGRGTEAFF. CDR3 DNA: TGTGCCAGCAGCCGCAGCGCAGGGGGGCGCGGTACTGAAGCTTTCTTT.

V and J are TRBV4-3 and TRBJ2-1, with D unclear. Trimming took 0 bases from V and 8 from J, leaving 5 bases between them. Germline CDR1 and CDR2: LGHNA and YSLEER. The CDR3 is made up of 12 amino acids. CDR3 bases: TGCGCCAGCAGCCAAGATTCCTATGAGCAGTTCTTC. Translating it yields CASSQDSYEQFF.

V is TRBV5-1 and J is TRBJ2-3; D is possibly TRBD2 (6 bases). The CDR3 spans 14 residues. Per germline, CDR1 SGHRS and CDR2 YFSETQ. Trimming stripped 4 bases from V and 3 bases from J, with 12 bases between. The CDR3 region is CASSPMGGTDTQYF. Here the CDR3 DNA reads TGCGCCAGCAGCCCGATGGGGGGTACAGATACGCAGTATTTT.

The chain has TRBV7-2 and TRBJ2-1; unclear D gene. The CDR3 has 14 amino acids. Per germline, CDR1 SGHTA and CDR2 FQGNSA. With 5 bases removed from V and 2 bases from J, the gap between germline ends came to 10 bases. CDR3 loop: CASSRYTTYNEQFF. Here the CDR3 DNA reads TGTGCCAGCAGCCGGTATACTACCTACAATGAGCAGTTCTTC.

This clone came up a few times. The chain links TRBV11-3 to TRBJ2-2; weak D call: TRBD2 (6 bases). Germline V gene sequence: CDR1 SGHNT, CDR2 YENEEA. Trimming pared 3 bases from V and 2 bases from J, leaving 10 bases between. This CDR3 is 15 amino acids long. CDR3 in DNA: TGTGCCAGCAGCTTGGGGGGAACTAACACCGGGGAGCTGTTTTTT. Its translation is CASSLGGTNTGELFF.

The V gene is TRBV9, the J gene TRBJ1-6; D uncertain. The CDR3 consists of 15 residues. From germline, CDR1 is SGDLS and CDR2 YYNGEE. V was shortened by 4 bases and J by 7 bases, with 15 bases between the two germline ends. The CDR3 coding sequence is TGTGCCAGCAGCCTCTCCGAGAGGGCGAATTCACCCCTCCACTTT. Translation: CASSLSERANSPLHF.

The chain employs TRBV6-5 and TRBJ2-1; 10 nucleotides line up with TRBD2. The CDR3 has 15 amino acids. V was clipped by 10 bases and J by 0 bases; unmatched bases: 6. Germline assignment: CDR1 MNHEY and CDR2 SVGAGI. As DNA, the CDR3 is TGTGCCACCAAGCGGGAGGGGAGCTCCTACAATGAGCAGTTCTTC. Translating it yields CATKREGSSYNEQFF.

This chain links TRBV10-3 with TRBJ1-5; 10 bases are shared with TRBD1. The J segment lost 0 bases and the V segment lost 6 bases, leaving 5 bases of the junction unmatched. The CDR3 has 16 residues. CDR1 is ENHRY and CDR2 is SYGVKD in the germline V gene. This chain's CDR3 is CAIRPGTGDSNQPQHF. CDR3 in DNA: TGTGCCATCAGGCCCGGGACAGGGGATAGCAATCAGCCCCAGCATTTT.

The chain is built from TRBV5-1 and TRBJ2-7; 8 nucleotides align to TRBD1. CDR1 is SGHRS and CDR2 is YFSETQ in the germline V gene. The CDR3 extends over 13 amino acids. The V and J ends lost 6 bases and 3 bases, in that order; junction bases with no gene match: 5. This CDR3 reads CASKVGTGYEQYF. CDR3 DNA: TGCGCCAGCAAGGTCGGGACAGGCTACGAGCAGTACTTC.

The chain carries TRBV4-2 and TRBJ1-1; 7 bases align to TRBD1. CDR1 LGHNA and CDR2 YNFKEQ come from the germline V gene. J lost 1 base, V lost 5 bases, and 4 bases had no gene match. This CDR3 is built from 14 residues. CDR3 DNA: TGTGCCAGCAGCAGTAGACAGGGGAACACTGAAGCTTTCTTT. Amino acids: CASSSRQGNTEAFF.

The chain couples TRBV30 to TRBJ2-1, with D possibly matching TRBD2 (7 bases). CDR3 length equals 14 residues. The germline gives CDR1 GTSNPN, CDR2 SVGIG (reference sequence). CDR3 nucleotide sequence: TGTGCGTATTTCAAGGGGGGGACTTACAATGAGCAGTTCTTC. This gives the protein CAYFKGGTYNEQFF.